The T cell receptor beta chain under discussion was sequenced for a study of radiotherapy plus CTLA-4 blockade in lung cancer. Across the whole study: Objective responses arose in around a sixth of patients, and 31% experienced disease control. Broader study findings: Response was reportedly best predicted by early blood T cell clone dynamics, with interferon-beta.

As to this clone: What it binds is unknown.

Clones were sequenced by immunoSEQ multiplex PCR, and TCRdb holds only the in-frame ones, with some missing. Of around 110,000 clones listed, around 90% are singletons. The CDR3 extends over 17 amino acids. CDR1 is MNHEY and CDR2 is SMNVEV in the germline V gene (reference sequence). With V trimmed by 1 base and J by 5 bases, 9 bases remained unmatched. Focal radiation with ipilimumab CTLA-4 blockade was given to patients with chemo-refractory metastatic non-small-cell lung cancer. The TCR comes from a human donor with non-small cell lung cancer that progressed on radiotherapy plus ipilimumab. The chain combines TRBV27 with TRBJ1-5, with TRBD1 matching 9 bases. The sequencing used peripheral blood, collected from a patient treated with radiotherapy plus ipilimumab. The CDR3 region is CASSLWGPGQGHQPQHF. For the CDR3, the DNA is TGTGCCAGCAGTTTATGGGGCCCGGGACAGGGACATCAGCCCCAGCATTTT.